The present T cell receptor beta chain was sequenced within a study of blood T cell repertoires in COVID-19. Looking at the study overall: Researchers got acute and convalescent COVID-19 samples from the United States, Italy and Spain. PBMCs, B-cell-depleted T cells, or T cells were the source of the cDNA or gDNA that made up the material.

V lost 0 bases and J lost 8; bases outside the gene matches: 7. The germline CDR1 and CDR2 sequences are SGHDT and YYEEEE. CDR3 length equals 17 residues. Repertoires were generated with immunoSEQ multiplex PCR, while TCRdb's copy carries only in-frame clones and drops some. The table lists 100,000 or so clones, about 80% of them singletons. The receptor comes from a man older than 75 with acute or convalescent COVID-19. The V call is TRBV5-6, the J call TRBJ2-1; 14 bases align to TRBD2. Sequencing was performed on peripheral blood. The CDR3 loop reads CASSLGGLAGVSDEQFF. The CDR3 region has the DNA TGTGCCAGCAGCTTGGGGGGACTAGCGGGAGTCAGCGATGAGCAGTTCTTC.